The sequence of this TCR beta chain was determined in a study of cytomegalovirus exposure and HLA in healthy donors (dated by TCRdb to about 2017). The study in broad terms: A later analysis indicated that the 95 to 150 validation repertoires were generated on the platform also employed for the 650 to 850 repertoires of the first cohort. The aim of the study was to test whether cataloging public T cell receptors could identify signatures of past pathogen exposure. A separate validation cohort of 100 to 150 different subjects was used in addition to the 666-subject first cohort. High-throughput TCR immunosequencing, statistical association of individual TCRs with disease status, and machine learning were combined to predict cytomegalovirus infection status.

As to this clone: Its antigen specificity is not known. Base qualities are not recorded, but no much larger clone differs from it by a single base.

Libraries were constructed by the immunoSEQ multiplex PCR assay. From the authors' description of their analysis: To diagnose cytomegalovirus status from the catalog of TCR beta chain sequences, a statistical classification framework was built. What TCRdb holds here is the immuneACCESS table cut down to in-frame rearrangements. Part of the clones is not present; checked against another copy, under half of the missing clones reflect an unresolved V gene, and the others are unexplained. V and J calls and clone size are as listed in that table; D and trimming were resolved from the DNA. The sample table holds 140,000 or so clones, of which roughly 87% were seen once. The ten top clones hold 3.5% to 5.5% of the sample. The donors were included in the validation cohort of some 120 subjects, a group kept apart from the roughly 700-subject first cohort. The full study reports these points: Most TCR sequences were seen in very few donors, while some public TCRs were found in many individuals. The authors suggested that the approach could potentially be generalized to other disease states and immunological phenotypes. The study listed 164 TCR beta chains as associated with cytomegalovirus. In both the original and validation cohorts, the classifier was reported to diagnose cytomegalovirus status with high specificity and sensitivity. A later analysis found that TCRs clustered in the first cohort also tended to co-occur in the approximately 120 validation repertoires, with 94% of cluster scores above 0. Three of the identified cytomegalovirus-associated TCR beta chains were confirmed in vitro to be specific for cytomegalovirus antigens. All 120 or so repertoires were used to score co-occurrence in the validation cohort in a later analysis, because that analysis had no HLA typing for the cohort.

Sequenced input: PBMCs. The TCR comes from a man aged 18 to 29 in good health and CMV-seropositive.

The CDR3 protein sequence reads: CASREFAENYGYTF. The base sequence is TGCGCCAGCAGGGAGTTCGCGGAGAACTATGGCTACACCTTC. The chain couples TRBV4-1 to TRBJ1-2; no confident D gene assignment can be made. Relative to germline, V is 6 bases shorter and J is 2 bases shorter, with 13 bases between their ends. The germline V gene specifies MGHRA as CDR1 and YSYEKL as CDR2. From the cysteine through the phenylalanine, the CDR3 covers 14 amino acids. The only DNA kept is the CDR3, 42 bases in frame from the first base.